This T cell receptor (beta chain) was captured by sequencing in a study of T-cell reconstitution after alpha-beta-depleted transplantation in children. CDR1 is SQVTM and CDR2 is ANQGSEA in the germline V gene. CDR3 length: 16 residues. Trimming removed 1 base from V and 5 bases from J; junction bases left unmatched: 7. Researchers prepared the TCRbeta library using unique molecular identifiers, the study reports. TCRdb used MiXCR to reprocess the PCR reads, holding one entry per CDR3 protein. The sample has approximately 520,000 distinct CDR3 sequences; approximately 10% are singletons. Many counts were recorded for this clonotype.

Sample: PBMCs, mostly from graft donor cells, taken 180 days after TCRalphabeta/CD19-depleted stem cell transplant. The chain links TRBV29-1 to TRBJ2-5; 13 bases line up with TRBD2. The TCR was taken from a female patient aged 2-10 years who had a stem cell transplant for aplastic anemia, so the T cells may come from the graft donor. The CDR3 nucleotides read TGCAGCGTTGAAGTAACTAGCGGGAGGGCCGGGGAGACCCAGTACTTC. Translating gives CSVEVTSGRAGETQYF.